The T cell receptor (beta chain) under discussion was sequenced for a study of shared clonotypes between healthy human individuals. Findings and limits, study-wide: A generally larger estimated richness was seen in naive subsets than in memory subsets.

A remark on this clone: Its antigen is not known.

Germline V gives CDR1 MNHEY, CDR2 SMNVEV (reference sequence). The V end was cut by 6 bases, the J end by 2 bases, with 11 bases between. The CDR3 runs to 14 residues. Measured with immunoSEQ multiplex PCR; TCRdb has only the in-frame clones, and not every one. The table has some 2,400,000 clones, approximately 94% seen once. Input material: naive CD4+ T cells sorted from blood. Regarding subset: CD45RA+ positively selected. This clonotype was sampled from a man aged 18 to 29 in good health. This chain uses TRBV27 with TRBJ1-5; D gene unclear. CDR3 sequence reads: CASRMGGGNQPQHF. The CDR3 coding sequence is TGTGCCAGCAGAATGGGTGGCGGCAATCAGCCCCAGCATTTT.